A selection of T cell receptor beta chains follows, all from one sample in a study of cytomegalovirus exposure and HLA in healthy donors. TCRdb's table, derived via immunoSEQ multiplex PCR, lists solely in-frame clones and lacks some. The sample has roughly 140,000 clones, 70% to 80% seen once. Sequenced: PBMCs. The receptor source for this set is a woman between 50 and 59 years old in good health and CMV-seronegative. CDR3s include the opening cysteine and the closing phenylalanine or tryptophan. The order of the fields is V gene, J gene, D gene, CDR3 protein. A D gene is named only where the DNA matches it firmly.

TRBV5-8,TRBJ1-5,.,CASSRRQFYSNQPQHF
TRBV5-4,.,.,CASTKGGVGSYEQYF
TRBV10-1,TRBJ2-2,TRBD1,CASSERTGNPGELFF
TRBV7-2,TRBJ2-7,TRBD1,CASSSHTGQGLYEQYF
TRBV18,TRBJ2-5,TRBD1,CASSPGTVLETQYF
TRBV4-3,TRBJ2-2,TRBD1,CASSRRQGTTGELFF
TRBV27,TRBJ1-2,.,CASSLLQGINGYTF
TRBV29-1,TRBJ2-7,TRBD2,CSVGSGGGSYEQYF
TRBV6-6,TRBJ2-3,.,CAASRETDTQYF
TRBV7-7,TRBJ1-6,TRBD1,CASSMGQPYNSPLHF
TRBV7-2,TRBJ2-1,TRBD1,CASSLDGQGGYNEQFF
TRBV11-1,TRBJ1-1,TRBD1,CASSWTGLNTEAFF
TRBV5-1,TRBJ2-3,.,CASMDFEAQYF
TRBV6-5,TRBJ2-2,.,CASSYFQGNTGELFF
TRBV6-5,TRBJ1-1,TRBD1,CASSTTGTVTEAFF
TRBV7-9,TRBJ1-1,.,CASRGGQGMNTEAFF
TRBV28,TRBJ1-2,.,CASSFGQGYGYTF
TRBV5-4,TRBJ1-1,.,CASSLGQYEAFF